The clone carrying this T cell receptor beta chain was picked up many times. From germline, CDR1 is SGHTA and CDR2 FQGTGA. With 6 bases removed from V and 5 bases from J, the gap between germline ends came to 10 bases. The CDR3 is made up of 12 amino acids. MiXCR, run by TCRdb on the 5' RACE reads, gives a single entry per CDR3 protein. The table lists about 240,000 distinct CDR3 sequences, about 11% of them singletons. The entry originates in a study of identical twins. The sequencing input was memory T cells sorted from blood. The V and J genes are TRBV7-3 and TRBJ2-5; no reliable D call. The receptor was isolated from a man in his fifties in good health. The CDR3 region has the DNA TGTGCCAGCAGACCGACGCGGGAGACCCAGTACTTC. This codes for CASRPTRETQYF.